The next 5 T cell receptor beta chains were all read from a single sample in a study of CDR3 diversity in severe acne (dated by TCRdb to about 2019). The library relied on PCR. Reads for this sample came from an Illumina HiSeq 2000. TCRdb redid the processing of the public reads, applying fastp at Q25 and MiXCR, and retained in-frame beta chains. Merged by CDR3 protein, the rows form single entries marked with the most common genes and DNA. This sample has more than 85,000 distinct CDR3 sequences in its table, and roughly half of those were observed once. The top ten hold roughly a tenth of the sample. The sample taken for sequencing was blood. The receptor set was obtained from a male donor in good health, serving as a control.

The gene calls are TRBV12-3 or TRBV12-4 and TRBJ1-5; 9 bases are a match to TRBD1. This CDR3 has 14 amino acids. With V trimmed by 5 bases and J by 7 bases, 6 bases remained unmatched. The CDR3 sequence is CASSLRTGAQPQHF. CDR3 DNA sequence: TGTGCCAGCAGTCTTAGGACAGGGGCCCAGCCCCAGCATTTT.

This clonotype was recorded at least ten times. This chain links TRBV7-8 with TRBJ1-2, with 7 nucleotides matching TRBD1. The V segment lost 4 bases and the J segment 1 base; nucleotides outside the gene matches: 9. Germline lookup yields CDR1 SGHVS and CDR2 FQNEAQ. The CDR3 consists of 16 residues. This CDR3 reads CASSSGQASFNYGYTF. Here the CDR3 DNA reads TGTGCCAGCAGCTCAGGACAGGCTTCCTTTAACTATGGCTACACCTTC.

This clonotype has a count of ten or more. The chain couples TRBV29-1 to TRBJ2-7; D unresolved. Trimming removed 5 bases from V and 0 bases from J, with 11 bases in between. Germline CDR1 SQVTM, CDR2 ANQGSEA. The CDR3 contains 13 residues. CDR3 region: CSVRSRNSYEQYF. The DNA of the CDR3 is TGCAGCGTTCGTTCGCGGAACTCCTACGAGCAGTACTTC.

This clonotype ranks as medium-sized (0.01 to 0.1%). The V call is TRBV12-3 or TRBV12-4, the J call TRBJ1-3, with no clear D. V lost 5 bases to trimming and J lost 3 bases, with 5 bases between them. CDR3 length equals 12 residues. CDR3 in DNA: TGTGCCAGCAGTCAATTTGGAAACACCATATATTTT. Its translation: CASSQFGNTIYF.

This rearrangement joins TRBV7-2 to TRBJ2-7; TRBD1 agrees at 11 bases. The CDR3 spans 16 residues. Trimming removed 5 bases from V and 3 bases from J; junction bases left unmatched: 9. Germline-derived CDR1 and CDR2 are SGHTA and FQGNSA. In nucleotides, the CDR3 is TGTGCCAGCAGCCATCCCGGGACAGGGGGAGTCTACGAGCAGTACTTC. Translated, it gives CASSHPGTGGVYEQYF.